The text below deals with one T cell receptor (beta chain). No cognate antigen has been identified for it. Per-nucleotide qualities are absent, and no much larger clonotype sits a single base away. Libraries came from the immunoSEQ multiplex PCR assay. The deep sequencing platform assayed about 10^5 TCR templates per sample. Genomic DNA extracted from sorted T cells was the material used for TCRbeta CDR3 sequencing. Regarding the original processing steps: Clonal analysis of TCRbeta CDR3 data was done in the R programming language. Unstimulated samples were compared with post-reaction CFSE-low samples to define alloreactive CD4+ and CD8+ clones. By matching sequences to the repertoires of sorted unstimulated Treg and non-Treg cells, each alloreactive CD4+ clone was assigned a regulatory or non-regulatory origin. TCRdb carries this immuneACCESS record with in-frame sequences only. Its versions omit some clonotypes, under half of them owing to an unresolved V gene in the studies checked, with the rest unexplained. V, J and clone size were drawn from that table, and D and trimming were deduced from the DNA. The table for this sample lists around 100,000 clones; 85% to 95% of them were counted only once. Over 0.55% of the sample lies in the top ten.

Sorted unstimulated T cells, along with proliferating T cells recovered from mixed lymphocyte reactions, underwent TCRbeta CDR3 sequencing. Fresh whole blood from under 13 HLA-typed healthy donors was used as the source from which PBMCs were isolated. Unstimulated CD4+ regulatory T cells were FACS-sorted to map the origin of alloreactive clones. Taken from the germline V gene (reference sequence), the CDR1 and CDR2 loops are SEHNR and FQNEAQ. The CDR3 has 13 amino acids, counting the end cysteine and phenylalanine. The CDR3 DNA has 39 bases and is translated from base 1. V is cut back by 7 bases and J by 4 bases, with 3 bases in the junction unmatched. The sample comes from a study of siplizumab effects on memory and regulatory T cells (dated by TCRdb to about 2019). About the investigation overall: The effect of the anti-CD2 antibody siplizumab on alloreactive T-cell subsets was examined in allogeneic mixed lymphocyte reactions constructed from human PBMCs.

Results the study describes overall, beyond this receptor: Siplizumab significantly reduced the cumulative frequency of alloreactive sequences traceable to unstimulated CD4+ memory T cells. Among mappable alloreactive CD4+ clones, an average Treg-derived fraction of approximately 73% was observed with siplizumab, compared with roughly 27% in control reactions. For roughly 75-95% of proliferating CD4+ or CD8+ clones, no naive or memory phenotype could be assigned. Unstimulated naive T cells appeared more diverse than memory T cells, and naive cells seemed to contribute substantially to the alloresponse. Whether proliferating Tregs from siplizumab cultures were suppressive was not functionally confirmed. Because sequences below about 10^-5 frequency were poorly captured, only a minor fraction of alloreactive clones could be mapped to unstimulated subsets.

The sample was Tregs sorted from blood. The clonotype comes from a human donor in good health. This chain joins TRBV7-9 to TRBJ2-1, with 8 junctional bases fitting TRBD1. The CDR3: CASTRQGYNEQFF. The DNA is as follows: TGTGCCAGCACCAGACAGGGGTACAATGAGCAGTTCTTC.